The 28 T cell receptor beta chains reported below all come from one sample, sequenced in a study of blood T cell repertoires in COVID-19. Assay: immunoSEQ multiplex PCR; the TCRdb copy retains only in-frame clones and omits some. The sample has roughly 240,000 clones, 82% seen once. Specimen: peripheral blood. These receptors were collected from a woman aged 80 or older with acute or convalescent COVID-19.

The chain joins TRBV19 to TRBJ1-5; maybe TRBD1 (5 bases). The germline gives CDR1 LNHDA, CDR2 SQIVND (reference sequence). Deletions cut 1 base from V and 5 bases from J, with 12 bases between. The length of the CDR3 is 15 residues. The CDR3 DNA follows: TGTGCCAGTAGTATAGGGGGCAGGGCTTATCAGCCCCAGCATTTT. Its protein product is CASSIGGRAYQPQHF.

V is TRBV7-8 and J is TRBJ2-6; no clear D. Trimming shortened V by 1 base and J by 0 bases, and 4 bases separated the two germline ends. The CDR3 is made up of 15 amino acids. The V gene's germline CDR1 is SGHVS and CDR2 FQNEAQ. The CDR3 DNA follows: TGTGCCAGCAGCTTAGTTCGCTCTGGGGCCAACGTCCTGACTTTC. It specifies CASSLVRSGANVLTF.

The genes are TRBV19 and TRBJ2-3, with D maybe TRBD2 (5 bases). Germline-derived CDR1 and CDR2 are LNHDA and SQIVND (reference sequence). The CDR3 covers 14 residues. V shed 5 bases and J shed 3 bases, with 12 bases lying between them. CDR3 in DNA: TGTGCCAGTAGTCCCCTCCCGGGAACAGATACGCAGTATTTT. Residues: CASSPLPGTDTQYF.

With regard to this clone: Other DNA sequences in this sample translate to the same CDR3. The chain uses TRBV5-1 and TRBJ2-3; 8 bases align to TRBD1. Looked up from germline, CDR1 is SGHRS and CDR2 is YFSETQ. V gave up 1 base and J gave up 3 bases; unmatched junction bases: 4. This CDR3 comprises 15 residues. CDR3 nucleotides: TGCGCCAGCAGCTTGCAGGGGGCAGGGACAGATACGCAGTATTTT. Protein product: CASSLQGAGTDTQYF.

The J gene is TRBJ2-5, the V gene TRBV2; TRBD1 is a possible D gene (5 bases). CDR1 is SNHLY and CDR2 is FYNNEI in the germline V gene. Deletions cut 4 bases from V and 2 bases from J, with 11 bases between. The CDR3 totals 14 residues. The CDR3 nucleotides read TGTGCCAGCAGTGCGTGGACACATCAAGAGACCCAGTACTTC. Translated: CASSAWTHQETQYF.

The CDR3 DNA sequence: TGTGCCAGTAGCGGAGGGTCCTTAACTACTGAAGCTTTCTTT. Translated, it gives CASSGGSLTTEAFF. The chain combines TRBV19 with TRBJ1-1; no firm D call. V lost 6 bases to trimming and J lost 5 bases, with 16 bases between them. This CDR3 comprises 14 residues. In germline, CDR1 is LNHDA, CDR2 SQIVND (reference sequence).

The rearrangement joins TRBV11-2 to TRBJ2-1; 9 bases fit TRBD2. CDR1 and CDR2 from the germline V gene are SGHAT and FQNNGV. The CDR3 covers 17 residues. The V and J ends lost 5 bases and 5 bases, in that order; junction bases with no gene match: 13. For the CDR3, the DNA is TGTGCCAGCAGCCACACCCCTCGCGGGAGGGACCACAATGAGCAGTTCTTC. Protein product: CASSHTPRGRDHNEQFF.

The chain couples TRBV6-5 to TRBJ2-3; no reliable D call. V dropped 10 bases and J dropped 4 bases, with 12 bases sitting between them. Looked up from germline, CDR1 is MNHEY and CDR2 is SVGAGI. The CDR3 is 12 residues long. The CDR3 DNA reads TGTGCCACGCGCCCCCCCTCAGATACGCAGTATTTT. Protein: CATRPPSDTQYF.

The rearrangement links TRBV5-1 to TRBJ2-7; 11 nucleotides match TRBD2. The CDR3 runs to 15 residues. Losses at the gene ends were 4 bases for V and 3 bases for J; bases not matched to a gene: 6. CDR1 is SGHRS, CDR2 YFSETQ, per germline. The CDR3 bases are TGCGCCAGCAGCAGAGGGACTAGCGGAGACTACGAGCAGTACTTC. Translation gives CASSRGTSGDYEQYF.

This clone appeared once. The rearrangement uses TRBV7-2 and TRBJ2-5; 16 bases fit TRBD2. The CDR3 extends over 17 amino acids. Germline V gives CDR1 SGHTA, CDR2 FQGNSA. The ends lost 6 bases at V and 2 bases at J; junction bases unmatched: 6. The CDR3 nucleotides read TGTGCCAGCAGGGGACTAGCGGGGGGGCCCTGGCAAGAGACCCAGTACTTC. Translated: CASRGLAGGPWQETQYF.

The CDR3 spells CASSLGPGVGTEAFF. DNA of the CDR3: TGTGCCAGCAGCTTAGGCCCAGGGGTCGGGACTGAAGCTTTCTTT. This chain links TRBV7-2 with TRBJ1-1, with D possibly being TRBD1 (6 bases). The CDR3 totals 15 residues. V was pared by 1 base and J by 5 bases, with 14 bases between. Germline CDR1 is SGHTA and CDR2 is FQGNSA.

The chain joins TRBV7-9 to TRBJ2-5, with D possibly matching TRBD2 (6 bases). Germline CDR1 is SEHNR and CDR2 is FQNEAQ (reference sequence). The V gene lost 2 bases and the J gene lost 5 bases, with 15 bases spanning the gap. The CDR3 has 15 amino acids. This CDR3 reads CASSLRPGVDETQYF. CDR3 DNA sequence: TGTGCCAGCAGCTTACGTCCGGGAGTGGATGAGACCCAGTACTTC.

The V and J genes are TRBV28 and TRBJ2-5; 15 nucleotides match TRBD2. Germline CDR1 and CDR2: MDHEN and SYDVKM. V lost 6 bases to trimming and J lost 0 bases; unmatched junction nucleotides: 8. The CDR3 contains 18 residues. The CDR3 here is CASRPGLAGGTNQETQYF. The CDR3 DNA reads as TGTGCCAGCAGGCCGGGACTAGCGGGAGGCACTAACCAAGAGACCCAGTACTTC.

This clone occurred a few times. The chain employs TRBV5-1 and TRBJ2-2; D gene unclear. Germline values: CDR1 SGHRS, CDR2 YFSETQ. V dropped 0 bases and J dropped 1 base, with 7 bases sitting between them. The CDR3 loop spans 15 amino acids. CDR3 protein: CASSLDGLNTGELFF. CDR3 DNA: TGCGCCAGCAGCTTGGACGGGTTGAACACCGGGGAGCTGTTTTTT.

The chain employs TRBV5-1 and TRBJ1-1, with 8 bases lining up with TRBD1. Trimming took 4 bases from V and 12 from J; bases not matched to a gene: 11. The CDR3 spans 13 residues. Germline V gene sequence: CDR1 SGHRS, CDR2 YFSETQ. DNA for the CDR3: TGCGCCAGCAGCACCCAGGGGGCGATAGGTACTTTCTTT. This encodes CASSTQGAIGTFF.

Here the CDR3 reads CASTSLSGTSGNKQYF. The CDR3 nucleotides are TGTGCCAGCACCTCACTCTCCGGGACTAGCGGGAACAAGCAGTACTTC. The chain has TRBV28 and TRBJ2-7; 13 nucleotides align to TRBD2. J gave up 8 bases and V 7 bases, and 14 bases lay outside the gene matches. Looked up from germline, CDR1 is MDHEN and CDR2 is SYDVKM. The CDR3 covers 16 residues.

This rearrangement joins TRBV9 to TRBJ2-1, with unresolved D. Between the trimmed V and J ends, which lost 0 bases and 9 bases, there was a span of 16 bases. Germline lookup yields CDR1 SGDLS and CDR2 YYNGEE. There are 15 residues in the CDR3. CDR3 bases: TGTGCCAGCAGCGTAGGTCCTAGTCTAAGCGTTGAGCAGTTCTTC. Translated: CASSVGPSLSVEQFF.

V gene TRBV27 combines with J gene TRBJ2-5; 13 bases are a match to TRBD2. This CDR3 has 14 amino acids. Germline V lookup: CDR1 MNHEY, CDR2 SMNVEV (reference sequence). J gave up 5 bases and V 6 bases, and 3 bases lay outside the gene matches. CDR3 nucleotides: TGTGCCAGCAGACTAGCGGGAGGGTGGGAGACCCAGTACTTC. This gives the protein CASRLAGGWETQYF.

The chain recombines TRBV24-1 with TRBJ2-2; no firm D call. The germline V gene has CDR1 KGHDR and CDR2 SFDVKD. V was clipped by 6 bases and J by 1 base, with 5 bases between them. The CDR3 has 13 residues. CDR3 in amino acids: CATSSVNTGELFF. Here the CDR3 DNA reads TGTGCCACCAGTTCAGTGAACACCGGGGAGCTGTTTTTT.

This clone occurred a few times. V usage is TRBV2 and J usage is TRBJ1-5, with 7 positions matching TRBD1. The CDR3 runs 13 residues. CDR1 is SNHLY, CDR2 FYNNEI, per germline. The J segment lost 6 bases and the V segment lost 9 bases, leaving 8 bases of the junction unmatched. The CDR3 DNA reads TGTGCCAGTTCGACAGGGTGGTCTCAGCCCCAGCATTTT. Encoded protein: CASSTGWSQPQHF.

This sequence joins TRBV5-1 and TRBJ2-1; 9 bases fit TRBD2. From germline, CDR1 is SGHRS and CDR2 YFSETQ. V shed 4 bases, J shed 5 bases, and the junction held 7 bases outside the gene matches. This CDR3 is built from 15 residues. CDR3 nucleotide sequence: TGCGCCAGCAGCAGCGAGACTAGCGGAAACAATGAGCAGTTCTTC. Its translation is CASSSETSGNNEQFF.

The V gene is TRBV5-6, the J gene TRBJ2-5, with a possible D match to TRBD2 (5 bases). The V gene's germline CDR1 is SGHDT and CDR2 YYEEEE. The CDR3 contains 15 residues. Trimming removed 2 bases from V and 1 base from J, with 12 bases in between. The DNA for the CDR3 is TGTGCCAGCAGCTTTGGGATCGGGGTCCAAGAGACCCAGTACTTC. Its translation: CASSFGIGVQETQYF.

This sequence joins TRBV7-9 and TRBJ2-3; TRBD2 matches 7 bases. The germline V gene has CDR1 SEHNR and CDR2 FQNEAQ (reference sequence). The CDR3 loop spans 17 amino acids. Losses at the gene ends were 4 bases for V and 0 bases for J; bases not matched to a gene: 10. The CDR3 DNA follows: TGTGCCAGCAGCTCGGGGGACCATAGCGGGAGCACAGATACGCAGTATTTT. This sequence encodes CASSSGDHSGSTDTQYF.

The chain is built from TRBV3-1 (or the pseudogene TRBV3-2) and TRBJ2-1; D is unclear. The CDR3 has 17 residues. Trimming took off 0 bases at V and 0 bases at J, with 12 bases between the two ends. The V gene's germline CDR1 is LGHDT and CDR2 YNNKEL (reference sequence). The CDR3 loop reads CASSQDPFPRSYNEQFF. Written as DNA, the CDR3 is TGTGCCAGCAGCCAAGATCCGTTTCCCCGCTCCTACAATGAGCAGTTCTTC.

This clone was counted only a few times. V and J are TRBV5-1 and TRBJ1-6, with 12 bases fitting TRBD1. The CDR3 covers 16 residues. The V and J ends lost 6 bases and 8 bases, in that order; junction bases with no gene match: 9. Germline assignment: CDR1 SGHRS and CDR2 YFSETQ. CDR3 amino acids: CASNDPGQGAYSPLHF. The CDR3 nucleotides read TGCGCCAGCAATGATCCGGGACAGGGGGCTTATTCACCCCTCCACTTT.

The chain employs TRBV2 and TRBJ2-3, with 8 positions matching TRBD2. Germline values: CDR1 SNHLY, CDR2 FYNNEI. The CDR3 totals 14 residues. The CDR3 nucleotides read TGTGCTTCAGCAGTCGGGACTAGTTCAGATACGCAGTATTTT. Residues: CASAVGTSSDTQYF. Drawing the rest from reference TRBV2 and TRBJ2-3, the complete variable domain is EPEVTQTPSHQVTQMGQEVILRCVPISNHLYFYWYRQILGQKVEFLVSFYNNEISEKSEIFDDQFSVERPDGSNFTLKIRSTKLEDSAMYFCASAVGTSSDTQYFGPGTRLTVL.

The J gene is TRBJ2-1, the V gene TRBV28; possibly TRBD2 for D (7 bases). Germline assignment: CDR1 MDHEN and CDR2 SYDVKM. This CDR3 is built from 15 residues. V was pared by 5 bases and J by 2 bases, with 13 bases between. The CDR3 here is CASSRGGDPYNEQFF. CDR3 bases: TGTGCCAGCAGTAGGGGGGGGGACCCCTACAATGAGCAGTTCTTC.

The chain uses TRBV7-2 and TRBJ2-1; no firm D call. This CDR3 is built from 13 residues. With 1 base removed from V and 4 bases from J, the gap between germline ends came to 5 bases. CDR1 is SGHTA and CDR2 is FQGNSA in the germline V gene. The CDR3 bases are TGTGCCAGCAGCTTAGAGCCGTACAATGAGCAGTTCTTC. Its translation is CASSLEPYNEQFF. Based on the CDR3 plus reference TRBV7-2 and TRBJ2-1, the full variable domain is GAGVSQSPSNKVTEKGKDVELRCDPISGHTALYWYRQSLGQGLEFLIYFQGNSAPDKSGLPSDRFSAERTGGSVSTLTIQRTQQEDSAVYLCASSLEPYNEQFFGPGTRLTVL.